This TCR beta chain was sequenced for a study of spatial heterogeneity in lung cancer. Study overall: The donors, fewer than 95 patients with untreated early-stage non-small cell lung cancer, provided the samples.

This clonotype was picked up many times. Every TCR cDNA molecule bore its own unique molecular identifier. TCRdb processed the 5' RACE reads anew with MiXCR; each CDR3 protein has one entry. The table lists 39,000 or so distinct CDR3 sequences, 10% to 13% of them singletons. Trimming pared 4 bases from V and 4 bases from J, leaving 13 bases between. The germline CDR1 and CDR2 sequences are SGHVS and FQNEAQ. This CDR3 is 14 amino acids long. The sample's time point: blood at routine non-recurrence follow-up after resection. TCRs were sequenced from unsorted whole RNA of tumor, nontumor lung or PBMC. This chain connects TRBV7-8 to TRBJ1-2; possible D gene TRBD1, 6 bases. This clonotype was obtained from a female donor with early-stage non-small cell lung cancer. The sequenced sample was PBMCs, obtained at follow-up. The CDR3 loop reads CASSSQGGGYGYTF. The CDR3 coding sequence is TGTGCCAGCAGCTCACAGGGAGGAGGCTATGGCTACACCTTC.